The 3 T cell receptor beta chains given below trace back to one sample, sequenced in a study of cytomegalovirus exposure and HLA in healthy donors. The data were produced by immunoSEQ multiplex PCR, yet TCRdb's version contains in-frame clones alone and is incomplete. The sample holds 150,000 to 200,000 clones, just under 85% seen once. Source material: PBMCs. The origin of the receptors is a man aged 25 to 45 in good health and CMV-seropositive.

CDR3 bases: TGCGCCAGCAGCGCTAGCGGGGAAATTTACAATGAGCAGTTCTTC. Amino acid sequence: CASSASGEIYNEQFF. The rearrangement joins TRBV5-1 to TRBJ2-1; TRBD2 matches 9 bases. Germline CDR1 SGHRS, CDR2 YFSETQ. Germline trimming cut 4 bases from V and 4 bases from J; bases unmatched to any gene: 6. The CDR3 contains 15 residues.

The V call is TRBV5-1, the J call TRBJ2-3; 12 nucleotides match TRBD2. Losses at the gene ends were 4 bases for V and 3 bases for J; bases not matched to a gene: 6. CDR1 and CDR2 from the germline V gene are SGHRS and YFSETQ. CDR3 length: 16 amino acids. CDR3 in amino acids: CASSARLAGETDTQYF. The CDR3 nucleotides read TGCGCCAGCAGCGCCCGACTAGCGGGGGAGACAGATACGCAGTATTTT.

There are a few counts of this clone. The chain is built from TRBV4-2 and TRBJ1-5; D uncertain. CDR1 is LGHNA and CDR2 is YNFKEQ in the germline V gene. The length of the CDR3 is 14 residues. Trimming stripped 1 base from V and 6 bases from J, with 10 bases between. The CDR3 nucleotides read TGTGCCAGCAGCCAAGGCGGGGAAGTTCAGCCCCAGCATTTT. Its translation: CASSQGGEVQPQHF.